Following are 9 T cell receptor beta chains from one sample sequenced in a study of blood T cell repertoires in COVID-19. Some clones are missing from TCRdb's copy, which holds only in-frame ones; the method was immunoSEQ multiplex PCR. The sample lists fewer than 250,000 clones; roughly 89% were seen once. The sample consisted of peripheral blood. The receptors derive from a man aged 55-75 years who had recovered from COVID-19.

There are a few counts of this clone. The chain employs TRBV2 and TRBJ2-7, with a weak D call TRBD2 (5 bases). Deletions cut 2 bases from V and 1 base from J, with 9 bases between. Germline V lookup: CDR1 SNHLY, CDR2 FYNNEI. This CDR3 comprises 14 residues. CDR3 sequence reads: CASSERTGSYEQYF. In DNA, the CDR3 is TGTGCCAGCAGTGAAAGGACGGGATCCTACGAGCAGTACTTC.

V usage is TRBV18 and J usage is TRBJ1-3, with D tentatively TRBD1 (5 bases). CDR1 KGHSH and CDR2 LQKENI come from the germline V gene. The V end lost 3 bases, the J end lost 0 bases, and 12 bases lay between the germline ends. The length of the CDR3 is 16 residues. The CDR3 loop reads CASSPPGTSSGNTIYF. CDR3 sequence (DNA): TGTGCCAGCTCACCCCCCGGGACTAGCTCTGGAAACACCATATATTTT.

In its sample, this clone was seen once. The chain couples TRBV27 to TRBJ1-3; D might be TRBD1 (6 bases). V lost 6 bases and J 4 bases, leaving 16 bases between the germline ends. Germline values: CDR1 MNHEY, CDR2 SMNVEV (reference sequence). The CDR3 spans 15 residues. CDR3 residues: CASSSHGTTGNTIYF. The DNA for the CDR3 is TGTGCCAGCAGCTCCCATGGGACAACAGGAAACACCATATATTTT.

The CDR3: CASTTDAGSYGYTF. The CDR3 bases are TGTGCCAGCACCACAGACGCGGGGTCCTATGGCTACACCTTC. The rearrangement links TRBV2 to TRBJ1-2; D ambiguous. CDR3 length: 14 residues. The germline CDR1 and CDR2 sequences are SNHLY and FYNNEI. Trimming removed 7 bases from V and 4 bases from J, with 16 bases in between.

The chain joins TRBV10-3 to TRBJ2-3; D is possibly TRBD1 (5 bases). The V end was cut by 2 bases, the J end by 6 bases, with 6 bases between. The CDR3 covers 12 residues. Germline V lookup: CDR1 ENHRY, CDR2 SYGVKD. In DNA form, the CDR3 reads TGTGCCATCAGTGAGAAGGGGGATACGCAGTATTTT. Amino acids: CAISEKGDTQYF.

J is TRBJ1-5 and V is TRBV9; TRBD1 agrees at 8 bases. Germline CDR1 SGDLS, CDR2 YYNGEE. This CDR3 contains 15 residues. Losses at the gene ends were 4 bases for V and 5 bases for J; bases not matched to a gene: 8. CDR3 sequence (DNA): TGTGCCAGCAGCCCGTGGCCAGGGGGCGATCAGCCCCAGCATTTT. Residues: CASSPWPGGDQPQHF.

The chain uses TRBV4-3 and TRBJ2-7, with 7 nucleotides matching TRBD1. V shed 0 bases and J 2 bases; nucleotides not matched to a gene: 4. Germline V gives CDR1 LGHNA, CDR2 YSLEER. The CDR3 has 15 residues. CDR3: CASSQEWGTAYEQYF. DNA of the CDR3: TGCGCCAGCAGCCAAGAATGGGGGACAGCCTACGAGCAGTACTTC.

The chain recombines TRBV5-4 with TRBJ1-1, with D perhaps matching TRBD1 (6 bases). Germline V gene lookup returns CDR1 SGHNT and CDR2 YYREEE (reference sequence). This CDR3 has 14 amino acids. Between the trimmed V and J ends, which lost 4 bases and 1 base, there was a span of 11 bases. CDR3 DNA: TGTGCCAGCAGCCTTATAGGGGGGAACACTGAAGCTTTCTTT. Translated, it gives CASSLIGGNTEAFF. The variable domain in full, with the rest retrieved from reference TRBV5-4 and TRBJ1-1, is ETGVTQSPTHLIKTRGQQVTLRCSSQSGHNTVSWYQQALGQGPQFIFQYYREEENGRGNFPPRFSGLQFPNYSSELNVNALELDDSALYLCASSLIGGNTEAFFGQGTRLTVV.

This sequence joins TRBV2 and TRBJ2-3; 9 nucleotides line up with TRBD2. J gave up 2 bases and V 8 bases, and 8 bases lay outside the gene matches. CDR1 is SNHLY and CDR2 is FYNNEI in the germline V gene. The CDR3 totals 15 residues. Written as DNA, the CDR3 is TGTGCCAGCGGACGACTAGCGGTTTCCACAGATACGCAGTATTTT. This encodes CASGRLAVSTDTQYF.